This passage covers 18 T cell receptor beta chains from one sample sequenced in a study of blood T cell repertoires in COVID-19. The data were produced by immunoSEQ multiplex PCR, yet TCRdb's version contains in-frame clones alone and is incomplete. The table shows about 160,000 clones, with around 87% occurring only once. Sample: PBMCs or T cells enriched from blood (not recorded which). Receptors were obtained from a woman aged 50 to 60 who had recovered from COVID-19.

The J gene is TRBJ2-2, the V gene TRBV5-4; tentatively, D is TRBD2 (6 bases). The CDR3 is made up of 14 amino acids. CDR1 and CDR2 (germline): SGHNT, YYREEE (reference sequence). Trimming pared 10 bases from V and 2 bases from J, leaving 15 bases between. The CDR3 nucleotides are TGTGCCGGGGGGTCAGGGAGTAACACCGGGGAGCTGTTTTTT. Its protein is CAGGSGSNTGELFF. Full variable domain (missing parts from reference TRBV5-4 and TRBJ2-2): ETGVTQSPTHLIKTRGQQVTLRCSSQSGHNTVSWYQQALGQGPQFIFQYYREEENGRGNFPPRFSGLQFPNYSSELNVNALELDDSALYLCAGGSGSNTGELFFGEGSRLTVL.

V gene TRBV7-2 combines with J gene TRBJ2-7; 14 bases align to TRBD2. The CDR3 sequence is 17 residues long. CDR1 is SGHTA, CDR2 FQGNSA, per germline. V shed 2 bases, J shed 7 bases, and the junction held 10 bases outside the gene matches. CDR3 nucleotides: TGTGCCAGCAGCTTAAGAGGGACTAGCGGGGGCCTCTGGGAGCAGTACTTC. Amino acid sequence: CASSLRGTSGGLWEQYF.

This clone was observed a few times. The V gene is TRBV7-9, the J gene TRBJ2-7; 9 bases align to TRBD1. CDR3 size: 14 residues. Per the germline V gene, CDR1 is SEHNR and CDR2 is FQNEAQ (reference sequence). After removal of 6 bases from V and 4 bases from J, the junction contained 7 bases not matched to a gene. CDR3 amino acids: CASSEGQGRYEQYF. CDR3 sequence (DNA): TGTGCCAGCAGTGAGGGACAGGGTCGGTACGAGCAGTACTTC.

This sequence joins TRBV6-2 or TRBV6-3 and TRBJ2-1, with 8 bases lining up with TRBD2. This CDR3 region has 14 residues. Germline values: CDR1 MNHEY, CDR2 SVGEGT. With V trimmed by 4 bases and J by 9 bases, 8 bases remained unmatched. In DNA, the CDR3 is TGTGCCAGCAGTTCTCTAATGGCGGGGGGTGAGCAGTTCTTC. Translated, it gives CASSSLMAGGEQFF.

Here the CDR3 DNA reads TGTGCCAACTTCGACAGGGATGGCTACACCTTC. This codes for CANFDRDGYTF. The J gene is TRBJ1-2, the V gene TRBV6-5, with 7 bases matching TRBD1. The V gene's germline CDR1 is MNHEY and CDR2 SVGAGI. CDR3 length: 11 amino acids. J lost 6 bases, V lost 10 bases, and 5 bases had no gene match.

This chain joins TRBV19 and TRBJ2-3, with 8 nucleotides matching TRBD1. The V gene end was trimmed by 5 bases and the J gene end by 3 bases; junction bases not matched to a gene: 10. Per the germline V gene, CDR1 is LNHDA and CDR2 is SQIVND (reference sequence). CDR3 size: 16 residues. The CDR3 here is CASSANPGTGTDTQYF. In DNA, the CDR3 is TGTGCCAGTAGTGCCAATCCCGGGACAGGAACAGATACGCAGTATTTT.

The genes are TRBV27 and TRBJ2-5; the match to TRBD1 covers 7 bases. Trimming took 2 bases from V and 7 from J; bases not matched to a gene: 10. CDR3 size: 15 residues. The germline V gene encodes CDR1 MNHEY and CDR2 SMNVEV (reference sequence). The CDR3 nucleotides read TGTGCCAGCAGTTTAGTTCGACAGGGCGAGGGGACCCAGTACTTC. Its protein product is CASSLVRQGEGTQYF.

V and J are TRBV29-1 and TRBJ2-3; D gene uncertain. The CDR3 sequence is 10 residues long. From germline, CDR1 is SQVTM and CDR2 ANQGSEA. The V gene lost 4 bases and the J gene lost 11 bases, with 10 bases spanning the gap. CDR3 in amino acids: CSVASPKQYF. In DNA, the CDR3 is TGCAGCGTTGCAAGCCCTAAGCAGTATTTT.

The V and J genes are TRBV4-2 and TRBJ1-4, with TRBD1 matching 8 bases. The J segment lost 10 bases and the V segment lost 1 base, leaving 8 bases of the junction unmatched. From germline, CDR1 is LGHNA and CDR2 YNFKEQ. There are 15 residues in the CDR3. CDR3 protein: CASSQGYDRGGKLFF. As DNA, the CDR3 is TGTGCCAGCAGCCAAGGATATGACAGGGGTGGAAAACTGTTTTTT.

The V call is TRBV6-5, the J call TRBJ2-3; D perhaps matches TRBD1 (6 bases). Germline CDR1 reads MNHEY; CDR2 reads SVGAGI. Trimming took off 4 bases at V and 6 bases at J, with 20 bases between the two ends. This CDR3 comprises 16 residues. For the CDR3, the DNA is TGTGCCAGCAGTTCCCCTAAGGGCCTAAGGGGGGATACGCAGTATTTT. This codes for CASSSPKGLRGDTQYF.

J is TRBJ2-5 and V is TRBV10-3, with 15 bases aligning to TRBD2. Trimming removed 5 bases from V and 5 bases from J; junction bases left unmatched: 6. The CDR3 sequence is 16 residues long. CDR1 and CDR2 (germline): ENHRY, SYGVKD. The CDR3 DNA reads as TGTGCCATCAGTCGGACTAGCGGGGGGGCAGGGGAGACCCAGTACTTC. Translation: CAISRTSGGAGETQYF.

The genes are TRBV7-2 and TRBJ2-1, with D perhaps matching TRBD1 (5 bases). The CDR3 spans 15 residues. The germline V gene encodes CDR1 SGHTA and CDR2 FQGNSA. Trimming removed 2 bases from V and 0 bases from J, with 8 bases in between. The CDR3 loop is CASSLRQSSYNEQFF. Here the CDR3 DNA reads TGTGCCAGCAGCTTAAGACAGAGCTCCTACAATGAGCAGTTCTTC.

The chain is built from TRBV4-1 and TRBJ1-2; unclear D gene. Germline CDR1 MGHRA, CDR2 YSYEKL. The V end lost 0 bases, the J end lost 8 bases, and 13 bases lay between the germline ends. This CDR3 spans 14 amino acids. The CDR3: CASSQEVPGSGYTF. CDR3 in DNA: TGCGCCAGCAGCCAAGAAGTCCCCGGGTCGGGCTACACCTTC.

V is TRBV29-1 and J is TRBJ1-3; 7 bases map to TRBD1. The V and J ends lost 4 bases and 7 bases, in that order; junction bases with no gene match: 4. The CDR3 runs to 12 residues. CDR1 and CDR2 (germline): SQVTM, ANQGSEA. The CDR3 region has the DNA TGCAGCGTTGTAGAGGGGGCGAACACCATATATTTT. Amino acid sequence: CSVVEGANTIYF.

The gene calls are TRBV18 and TRBJ2-5, with TRBD1 identical over 9 bases. Losses at the gene ends were 1 base for V and 0 bases for J; bases not matched to a gene: 12. The V gene's germline CDR1 is KGHSH and CDR2 LQKENI. The CDR3 is made up of 19 amino acids. For the CDR3, the DNA is TGTGCCAGCTCACCACGTTTGGGACAGGGTGGAACCGACCAAGAGACCCAGTACTTC. Protein: CASSPRLGQGGTDQETQYF.

The chain recombines TRBV6-2 or TRBV6-3 with TRBJ1-6; D not certain. CDR1 MNHEY and CDR2 SVGEGT come from the germline V gene. The CDR3 has 16 amino acids. V lost 4 bases and J 0 bases, leaving 10 bases between the germline ends. This chain's CDR3 is CASSSLESSYNSPLHF. CDR3 coding DNA: TGTGCCAGCAGTTCTCTTGAGAGCTCCTATAATTCACCCCTCCACTTT.

This clone occurred once. This sequence joins TRBV7-8 and TRBJ1-5; 10 nucleotides agree with TRBD1. Trimming at V came to 5 bases and at J to 0 bases, leaving 7 bases not matched to a gene. CDR1 SGHVS and CDR2 FQNEAQ come from the germline V gene. The CDR3 covers 17 residues. DNA for the CDR3: TGTGCCAGCAGCGCGACAGGGGGCCTTTATAGCAATCAGCCCCAGCATTTT. Residues: CASSATGGLYSNQPQHF. The variable domain in full, with the rest retrieved from reference TRBV7-8 and TRBJ1-5, is GAGVSQSPRYKVAKRGQDVALRCDPISGHVSLFWYQQALGQGPEFLTYFQNEAQLDKSGLPSDRFFAERPEGSVSTLKIQRTQQEDSAVYLCASSATGGLYSNQPQHFGDGTRLSIL.

V gene TRBV7-6 combines with J gene TRBJ2-5, with TRBD2 matching over 9 bases. From germline, CDR1 is SGHVS and CDR2 FNYEAQ. Trimming cost V 1 base and J 9 bases; bases outside gene matches: 9. This CDR3 is built from 15 residues. The chain's CDR3 is CASSLGAGGPFAQYF. The CDR3 DNA reads as TGTGCCAGCAGCTTAGGGGCGGGGGGGCCGTTTGCCCAGTACTTC.